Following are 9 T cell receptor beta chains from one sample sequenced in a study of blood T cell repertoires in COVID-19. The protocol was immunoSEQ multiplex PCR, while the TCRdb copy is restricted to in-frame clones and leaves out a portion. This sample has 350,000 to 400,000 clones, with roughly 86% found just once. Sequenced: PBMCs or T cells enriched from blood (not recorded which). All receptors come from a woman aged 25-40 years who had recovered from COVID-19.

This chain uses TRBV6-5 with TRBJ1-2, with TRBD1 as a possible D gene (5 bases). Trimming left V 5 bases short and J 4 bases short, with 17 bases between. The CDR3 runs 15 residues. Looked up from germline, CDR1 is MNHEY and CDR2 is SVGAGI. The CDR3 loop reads CASSHTGQTLYGYTF. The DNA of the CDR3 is TGTGCCAGCAGTCACACCGGACAAACCCTCTATGGCTACACCTTC.

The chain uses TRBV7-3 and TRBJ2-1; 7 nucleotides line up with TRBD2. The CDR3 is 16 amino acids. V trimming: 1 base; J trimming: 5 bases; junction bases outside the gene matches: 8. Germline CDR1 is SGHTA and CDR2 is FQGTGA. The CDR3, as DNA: TGTGCCAGCAGCTTAAGGCCCGGGACTACGGACAATGAGCAGTTCTTC. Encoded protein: CASSLRPGTTDNEQFF.

CDR3 loop: CASSPLGPSSTEAFF. In nucleotides, the CDR3 is TGTGCCAGCAGCCCCCTTGGGCCGTCGAGCACTGAAGCTTTCTTT. The chain uses TRBV5-4 and TRBJ1-1, with no clear D. V was cut by 4 bases and J by 4 bases, with 17 bases left in between. Germline CDR1 and CDR2: SGHNT and YYREEE (reference sequence). The CDR3 is 15 residues long.

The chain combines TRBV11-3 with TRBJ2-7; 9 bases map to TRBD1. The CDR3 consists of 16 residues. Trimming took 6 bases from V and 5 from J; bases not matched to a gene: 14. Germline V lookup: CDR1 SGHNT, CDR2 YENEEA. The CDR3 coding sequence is TGTGCCAGCAGTTTTAAACCGGGACAGGGTGTCCACGAGCAGTACTTC. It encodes CASSFKPGQGVHEQYF.

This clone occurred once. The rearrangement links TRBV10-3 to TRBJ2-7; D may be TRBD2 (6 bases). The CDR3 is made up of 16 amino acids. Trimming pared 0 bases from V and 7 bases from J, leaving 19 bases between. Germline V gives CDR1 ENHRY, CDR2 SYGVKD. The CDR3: CAISESGGLPREEQYF. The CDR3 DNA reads TGTGCCATCAGTGAGTCTGGAGGACTCCCACGGGAGGAGCAGTACTTC.

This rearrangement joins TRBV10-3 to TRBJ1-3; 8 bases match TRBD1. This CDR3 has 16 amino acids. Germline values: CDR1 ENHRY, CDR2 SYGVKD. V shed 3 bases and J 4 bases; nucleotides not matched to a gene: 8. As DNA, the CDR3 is TGTGCCATCAGTGACCCGGACAGGGAAAGAGGAAACACCATATATTTT. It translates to CAISDPDRERGNTIYF.

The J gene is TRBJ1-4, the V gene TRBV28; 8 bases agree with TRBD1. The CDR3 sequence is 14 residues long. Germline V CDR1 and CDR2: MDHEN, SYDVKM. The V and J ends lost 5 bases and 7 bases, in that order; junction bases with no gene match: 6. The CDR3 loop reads CASSQRQGFEKLFF. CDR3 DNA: TGTGCCAGCAGTCAACGACAGGGGTTTGAAAAACTGTTTTTT.

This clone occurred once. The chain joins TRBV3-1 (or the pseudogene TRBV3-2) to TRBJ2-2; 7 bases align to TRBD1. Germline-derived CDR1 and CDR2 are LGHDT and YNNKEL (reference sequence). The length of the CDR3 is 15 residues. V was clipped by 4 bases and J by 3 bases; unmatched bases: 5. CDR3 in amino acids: CASSLGQDYTGELFF. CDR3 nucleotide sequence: TGTGCCAGCAGCCTCGGACAGGATTACACCGGGGAGCTGTTTTTT.

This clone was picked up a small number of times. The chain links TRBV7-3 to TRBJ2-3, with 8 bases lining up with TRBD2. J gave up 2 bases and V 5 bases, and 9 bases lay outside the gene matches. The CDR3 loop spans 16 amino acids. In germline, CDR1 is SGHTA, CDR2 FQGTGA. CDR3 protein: CASSRYSGTLTDTQYF. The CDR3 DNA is TGTGCCAGCAGCCGTTATAGCGGGACCCTCACAGATACGCAGTATTTT.